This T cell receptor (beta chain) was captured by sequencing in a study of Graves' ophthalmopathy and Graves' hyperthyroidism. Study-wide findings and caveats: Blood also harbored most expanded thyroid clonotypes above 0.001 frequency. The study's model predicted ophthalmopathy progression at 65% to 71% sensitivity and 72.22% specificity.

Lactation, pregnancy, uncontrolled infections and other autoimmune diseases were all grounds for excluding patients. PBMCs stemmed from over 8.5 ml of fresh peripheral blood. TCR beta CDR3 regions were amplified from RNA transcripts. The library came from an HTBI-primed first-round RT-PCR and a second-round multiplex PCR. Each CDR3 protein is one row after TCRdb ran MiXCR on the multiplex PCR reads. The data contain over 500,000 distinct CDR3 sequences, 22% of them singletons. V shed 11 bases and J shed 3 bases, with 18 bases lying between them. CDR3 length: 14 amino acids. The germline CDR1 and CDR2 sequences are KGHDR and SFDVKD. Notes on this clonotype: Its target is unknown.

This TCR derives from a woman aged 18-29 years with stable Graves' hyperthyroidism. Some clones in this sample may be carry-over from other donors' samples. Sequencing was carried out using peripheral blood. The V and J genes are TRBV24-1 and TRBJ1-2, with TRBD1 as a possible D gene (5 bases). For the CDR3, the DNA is TGTGCCAGCACCCTGGGACGGGGGGACTATGGCTACACCTTC. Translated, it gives CASTLGRGDYGYTF.